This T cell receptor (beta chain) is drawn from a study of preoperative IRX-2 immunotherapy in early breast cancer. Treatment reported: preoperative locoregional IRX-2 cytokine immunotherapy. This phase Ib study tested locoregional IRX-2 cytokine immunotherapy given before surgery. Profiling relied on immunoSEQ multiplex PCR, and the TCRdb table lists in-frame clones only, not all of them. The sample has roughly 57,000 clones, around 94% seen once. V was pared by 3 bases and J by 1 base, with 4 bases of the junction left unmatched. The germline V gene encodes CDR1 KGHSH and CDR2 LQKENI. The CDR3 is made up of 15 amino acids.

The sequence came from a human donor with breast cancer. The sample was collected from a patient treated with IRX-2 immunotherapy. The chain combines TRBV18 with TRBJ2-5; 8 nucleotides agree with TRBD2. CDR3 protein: CASSPLAGFQETQYF. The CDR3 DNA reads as TGTGCCAGCTCACCGTTAGCGGGGTTCCAAGAGACCCAGTACTTC.